Ten or more counts support the clone carrying this T cell receptor beta chain. This entry comes from a study of CD4 and CD8 cells across lung adenocarcinoma regions. TCRdb ran MiXCR on the PCR reads and lists one entry per CDR3 protein. This sample carries under 10,000 distinct CDR3 sequences, 46% of them seen once, and the ten largest clones take around 16%. The patients had localized lung adenocarcinoma, a non-small cell subtype. CDR1 is MNHNS and CDR2 is SASEGT in the germline V gene. Losses at the gene ends were 2 bases for V and 7 bases for J; bases not matched to a gene: 5. CDR3 size: 15 residues.

The sample comprised CD4+ T cells from the margin of a lung tumor. This chain uses TRBV6-1 with TRBJ1-6; 7 positions agree with TRBD1. This TCR came from a female donor with lung adenocarcinoma. The CD4 and CD8 labels of this study may be unreliable. The DNA for the CDR3 is TGTGCCAGCAGTGAATTGAGGGGGCGGAATTCACCCCTCCACTTT. It is translated as CASSELRGRNSPLHF.